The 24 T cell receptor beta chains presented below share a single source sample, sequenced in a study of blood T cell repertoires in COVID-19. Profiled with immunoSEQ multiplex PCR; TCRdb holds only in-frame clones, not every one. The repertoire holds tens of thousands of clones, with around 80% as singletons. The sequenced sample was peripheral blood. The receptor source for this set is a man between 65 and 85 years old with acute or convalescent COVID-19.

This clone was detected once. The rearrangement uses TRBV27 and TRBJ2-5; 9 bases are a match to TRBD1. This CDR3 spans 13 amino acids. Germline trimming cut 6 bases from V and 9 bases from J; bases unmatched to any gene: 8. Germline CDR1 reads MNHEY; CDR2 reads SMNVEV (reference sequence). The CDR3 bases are TGTGCCAGCAGCATGAGACAGGGGGGATCCCAGTACTTC. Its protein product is CASSMRQGGSQYF.

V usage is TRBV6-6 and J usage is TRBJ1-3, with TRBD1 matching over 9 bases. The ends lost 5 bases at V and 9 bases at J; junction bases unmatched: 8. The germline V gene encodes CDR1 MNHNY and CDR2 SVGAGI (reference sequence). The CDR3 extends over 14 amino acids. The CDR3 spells CASSTYRGQGTIYF. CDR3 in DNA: TGTGCCAGCAGTACTTACAGGGGGCAAGGCACCATATATTTT.

The CDR3 reads CASSQDVLPGYGYTF. The CDR3 DNA is TGTGCCAGCAGCCAAGACGTCCTACCTGGCTATGGCTACACCTTC. The chain uses TRBV14 and TRBJ1-2, with unresolved D. Germline lookup yields CDR1 SGHDN and CDR2 FVKESK. The V end was cut by 0 bases, the J end by 4 bases, with 12 bases between. The CDR3 spans 15 residues.

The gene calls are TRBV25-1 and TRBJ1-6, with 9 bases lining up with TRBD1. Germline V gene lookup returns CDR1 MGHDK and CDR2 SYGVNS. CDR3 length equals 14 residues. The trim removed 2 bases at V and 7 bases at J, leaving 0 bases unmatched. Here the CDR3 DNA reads TGTGCCAGCAGTGAAGGGACAGGGAATTCACCCCTCCACTTT. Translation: CASSEGTGNSPLHF.

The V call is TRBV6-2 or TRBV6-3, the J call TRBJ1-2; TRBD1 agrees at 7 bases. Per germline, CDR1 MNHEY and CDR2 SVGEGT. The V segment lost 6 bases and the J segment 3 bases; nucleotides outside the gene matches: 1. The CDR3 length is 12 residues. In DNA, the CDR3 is TGTGCCAGCAGCACAGGGGACTATGGCTACACCTTC. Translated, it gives CASSTGDYGYTF.

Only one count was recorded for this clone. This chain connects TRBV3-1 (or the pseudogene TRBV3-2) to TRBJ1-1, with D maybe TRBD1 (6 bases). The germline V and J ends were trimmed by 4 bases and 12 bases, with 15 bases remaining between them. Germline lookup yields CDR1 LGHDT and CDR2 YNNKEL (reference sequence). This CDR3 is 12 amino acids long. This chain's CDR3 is CASSPQDRRTFF. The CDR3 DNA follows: TGTGCCAGCAGCCCCCAAGACAGGAGGACTTTCTTT.

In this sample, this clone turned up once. CDR3 DNA sequence: TGTGCCAGCAGCCATACAGAAGAGACCCAGTACTTC. Amino acid sequence: CASSHTEETQYF. The gene calls are TRBV3-1 (or the pseudogene TRBV3-2) and TRBJ2-5; D remains unclear. The CDR3 has 12 amino acids. Germline assignment: CDR1 LGHDT and CDR2 YNNKEL (reference sequence). V was shortened by 3 bases and J by 3 bases, with 5 bases between the two germline ends.

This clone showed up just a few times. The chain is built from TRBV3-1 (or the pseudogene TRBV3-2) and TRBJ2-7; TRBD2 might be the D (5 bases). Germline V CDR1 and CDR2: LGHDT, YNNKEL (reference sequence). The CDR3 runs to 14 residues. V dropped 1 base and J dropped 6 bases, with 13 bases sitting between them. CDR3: CASSQAPLVREQYF. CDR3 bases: TGTGCCAGCAGCCAAGCCCCACTAGTTCGCGAGCAGTACTTC.

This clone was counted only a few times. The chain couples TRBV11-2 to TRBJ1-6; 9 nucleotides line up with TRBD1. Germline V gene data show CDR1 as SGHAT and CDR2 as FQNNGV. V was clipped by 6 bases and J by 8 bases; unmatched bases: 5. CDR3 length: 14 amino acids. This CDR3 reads CASSSWTGDSPLHF. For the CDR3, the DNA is TGTGCCAGCAGTTCTTGGACAGGGGATTCACCCCTCCACTTT.

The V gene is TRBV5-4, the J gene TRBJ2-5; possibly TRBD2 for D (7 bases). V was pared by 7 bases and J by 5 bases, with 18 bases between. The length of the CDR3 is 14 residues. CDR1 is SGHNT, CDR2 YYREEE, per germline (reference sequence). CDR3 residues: CASGHAGAGETQYF. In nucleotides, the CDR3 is TGTGCCAGCGGACACGCGGGGGCGGGTGAGACCCAGTACTTC.

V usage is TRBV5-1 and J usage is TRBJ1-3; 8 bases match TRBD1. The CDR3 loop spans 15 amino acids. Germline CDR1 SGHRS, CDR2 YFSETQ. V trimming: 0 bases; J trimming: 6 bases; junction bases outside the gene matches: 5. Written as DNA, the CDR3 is TGCGCCAGCAGCTTGGCCGGGGGACAGGAAAACACCATATATTTT. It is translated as CASSLAGGQENTIYF. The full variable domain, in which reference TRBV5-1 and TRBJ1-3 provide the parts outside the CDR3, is KAGVTQTPRYLIKTRGQQVTLSCSPISGHRSVSWYQQTPGQGLQFLFEYFSETQRNKGNFPGRFSGRQFSNSRSEMNVSTLELGDSALYLCASSLAGGQENTIYFGEGSWLTVV.

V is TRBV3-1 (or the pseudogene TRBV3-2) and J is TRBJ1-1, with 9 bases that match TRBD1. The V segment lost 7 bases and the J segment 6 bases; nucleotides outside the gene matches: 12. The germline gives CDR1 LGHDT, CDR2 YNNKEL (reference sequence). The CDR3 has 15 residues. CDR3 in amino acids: CASISTGGRGPEAFF. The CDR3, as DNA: TGTGCCAGCATATCGACAGGGGGTCGGGGGCCTGAAGCTTTCTTT.

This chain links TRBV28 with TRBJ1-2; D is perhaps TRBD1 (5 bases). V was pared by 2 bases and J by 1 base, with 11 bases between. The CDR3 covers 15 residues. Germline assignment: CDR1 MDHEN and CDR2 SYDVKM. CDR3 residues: CASSLGNQGNYGYTF. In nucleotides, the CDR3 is TGTGCCAGCAGTTTAGGTAATCAGGGTAACTATGGCTACACCTTC.

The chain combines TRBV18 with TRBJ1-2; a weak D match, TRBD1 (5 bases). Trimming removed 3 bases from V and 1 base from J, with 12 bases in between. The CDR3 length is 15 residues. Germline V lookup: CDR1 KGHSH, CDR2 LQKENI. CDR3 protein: CASSPQGLDNYGYTF. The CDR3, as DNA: TGTGCCAGCTCACCCCAGGGCCTTGATAACTATGGCTACACCTTC.

In nucleotides, the CDR3 is TGCGCCAGCAGCCTTCGGGTAGGGGCGGAAAACATTCAGTACTTC. It translates to CASSLRVGAENIQYF. The chain carries TRBV4-1 and TRBJ2-4; a possible D gene is TRBD1 (5 bases). V lost 4 bases, J lost 5 bases, and 15 bases lay in between. Germline V gene sequence: CDR1 MGHRA, CDR2 YSYEKL. This CDR3 contains 15 residues.

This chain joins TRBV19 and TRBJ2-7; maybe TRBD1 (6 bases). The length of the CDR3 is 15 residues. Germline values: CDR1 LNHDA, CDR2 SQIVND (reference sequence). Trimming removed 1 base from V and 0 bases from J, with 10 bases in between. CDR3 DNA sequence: TGTGCCAGTAGTATAGCACAGGGTTTCTCCTACGAGCAGTACTTC. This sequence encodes CASSIAQGFSYEQYF. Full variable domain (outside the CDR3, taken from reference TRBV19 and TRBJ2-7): DGGITQSPKYLFRKEGQNVTLSCEQNLNHDAMYWYRQDPGQGLRLIYYSQIVNDFQKGDIAEGYSVSREKKESFPLTVTSAQKNPTAFYLCASSIAQGFSYEQYFGPGTRLTVT.

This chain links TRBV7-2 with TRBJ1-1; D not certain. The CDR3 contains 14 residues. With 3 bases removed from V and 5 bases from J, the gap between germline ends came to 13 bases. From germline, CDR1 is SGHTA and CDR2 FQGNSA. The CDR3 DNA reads TGTGCCAGCAGCTTGCGACTCCCGGCAACTGAAGCTTTCTTT. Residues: CASSLRLPATEAFF.

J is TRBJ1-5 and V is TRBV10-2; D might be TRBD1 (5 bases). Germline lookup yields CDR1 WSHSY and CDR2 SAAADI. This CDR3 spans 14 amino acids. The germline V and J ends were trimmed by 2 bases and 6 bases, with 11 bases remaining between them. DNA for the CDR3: TGCGCCAGCAGTGAGCAGGGTCACAGTCAGCCCCAGCATTTT. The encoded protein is CASSEQGHSQPQHF.

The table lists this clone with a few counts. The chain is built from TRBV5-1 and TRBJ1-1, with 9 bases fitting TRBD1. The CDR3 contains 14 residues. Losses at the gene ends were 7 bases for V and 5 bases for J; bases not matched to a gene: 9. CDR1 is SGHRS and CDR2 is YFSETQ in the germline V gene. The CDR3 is CASDSGTGYTEAFF. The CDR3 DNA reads TGCGCCAGCGATTCCGGGACAGGGTATACTGAAGCTTTCTTT.

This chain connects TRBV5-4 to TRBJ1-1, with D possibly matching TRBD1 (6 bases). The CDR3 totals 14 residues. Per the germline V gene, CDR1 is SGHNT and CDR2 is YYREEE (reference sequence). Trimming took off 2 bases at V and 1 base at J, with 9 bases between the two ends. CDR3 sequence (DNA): TGTGCCAGCAGCTTCGGCAGGGGGAACACTGAAGCTTTCTTT. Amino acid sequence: CASSFGRGNTEAFF.

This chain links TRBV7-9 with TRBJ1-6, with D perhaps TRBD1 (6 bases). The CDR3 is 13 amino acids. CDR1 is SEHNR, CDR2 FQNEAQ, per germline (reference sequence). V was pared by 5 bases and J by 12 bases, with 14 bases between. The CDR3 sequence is CASSPGAWGPLHF. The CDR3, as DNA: TGTGCCAGCAGCCCAGGGGCTTGGGGACCCCTCCACTTT.

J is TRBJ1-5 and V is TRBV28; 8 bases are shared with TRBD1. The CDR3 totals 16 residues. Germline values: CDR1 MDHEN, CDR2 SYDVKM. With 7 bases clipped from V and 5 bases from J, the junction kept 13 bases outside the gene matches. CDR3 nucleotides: TGTGCCAGCATCGAGGATTCCCGGGACAGGTATCAGCCCCAGCATTTT. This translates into CASIEDSRDRYQPQHF.

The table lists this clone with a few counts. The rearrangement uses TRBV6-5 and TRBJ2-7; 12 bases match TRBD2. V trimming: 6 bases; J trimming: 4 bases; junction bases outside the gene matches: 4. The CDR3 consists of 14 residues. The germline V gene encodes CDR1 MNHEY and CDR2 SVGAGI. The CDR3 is CASRSLAGGYEQYF. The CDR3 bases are TGTGCCAGCAGATCACTAGCGGGGGGTTACGAGCAGTACTTC.

The CDR3 region has the DNA TGTGCCAGTAAGGGGACCCGGAGGGGTAATGAAAAACTGTTTTTT. This gives the protein CASKGTRRGNEKLFF. The J gene is TRBJ1-4, the V gene TRBV19; TRBD1 might be the D (5 bases). CDR1 is LNHDA, CDR2 SQIVND, per germline (reference sequence). The CDR3 length is 15 residues. V was trimmed by 7 bases and J by 4 bases, leaving 16 bases between them.